This TCR beta chain was found in a study of Tregs in tolerant kidney transplant recipients. Findings of the study overall: Few patients were studied, so findings need validation in larger groups. Some patients' samples used different primers over time, so nucleotide sequences weren't comparable.

As regards this clone: The antigen is not known.

The CDR3 is 15 amino acids. Per germline, CDR1 GTSNPN and CDR2 SVGIG (reference sequence). V was cut by 2 bases and J by 6 bases, with 17 bases left in between. Clones were sequenced by immunoSEQ multiplex PCR, and TCRdb holds only the in-frame ones, with some missing. The table lists more than 60,000 clones, approximately 83% of them singletons. Unstimulated Tregs (CD4+CD25+CD127-) and CD4+CD25- non-Tregs were sorted from PBMCs. The TCR originated in a human donor who received a combined kidney and bone marrow transplant. V gene TRBV30 combines with J gene TRBJ1-5, with D uncertain. The sample here was Tregs from blood, taken before the transplant. The CDR3 nucleotides read TGTGCCTGGAGTTTCCAGTTCGCTGGTGGTCAGCCCCAGCATTTT. Translating gives CAWSFQFAGGQPQHF.